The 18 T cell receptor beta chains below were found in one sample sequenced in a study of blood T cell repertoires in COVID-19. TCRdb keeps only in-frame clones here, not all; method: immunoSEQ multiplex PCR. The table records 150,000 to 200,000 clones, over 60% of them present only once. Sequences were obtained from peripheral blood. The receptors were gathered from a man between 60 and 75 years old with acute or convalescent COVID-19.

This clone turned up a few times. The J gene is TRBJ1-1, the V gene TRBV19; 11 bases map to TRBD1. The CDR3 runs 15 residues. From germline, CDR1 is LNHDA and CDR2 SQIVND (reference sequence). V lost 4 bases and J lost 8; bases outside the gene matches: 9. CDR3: CASSTRDRGTGEAFF. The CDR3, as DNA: TGTGCCAGTAGTACCCGGGACAGGGGGACGGGGGAAGCTTTCTTT.

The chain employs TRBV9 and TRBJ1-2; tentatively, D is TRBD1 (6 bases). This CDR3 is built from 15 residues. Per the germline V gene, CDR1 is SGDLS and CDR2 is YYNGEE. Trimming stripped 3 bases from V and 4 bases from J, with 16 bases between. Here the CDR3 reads CASSGRDKSIYGYTF. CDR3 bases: TGTGCCAGCAGCGGCCGGGACAAGTCCATCTATGGCTACACCTTC.

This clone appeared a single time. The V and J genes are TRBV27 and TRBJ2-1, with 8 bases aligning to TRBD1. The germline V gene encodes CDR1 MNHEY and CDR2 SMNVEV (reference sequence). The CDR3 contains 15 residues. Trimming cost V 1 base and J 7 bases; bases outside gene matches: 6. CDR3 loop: CASSLFARGQNEQFF. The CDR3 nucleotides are TGTGCCAGCAGTTTATTCGCCAGGGGGCAGAATGAGCAGTTCTTC.

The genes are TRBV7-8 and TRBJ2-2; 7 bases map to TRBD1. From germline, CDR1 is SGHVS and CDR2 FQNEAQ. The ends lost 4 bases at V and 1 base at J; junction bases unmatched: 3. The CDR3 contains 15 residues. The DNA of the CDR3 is TGTGCCAGCAGCTCCTGGACAGGGAACACCGGGGAGCTGTTTTTT. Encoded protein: CASSSWTGNTGELFF.

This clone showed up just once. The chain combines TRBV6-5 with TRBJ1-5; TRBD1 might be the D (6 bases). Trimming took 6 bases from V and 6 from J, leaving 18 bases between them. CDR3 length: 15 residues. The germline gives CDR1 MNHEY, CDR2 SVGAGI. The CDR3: CASRLRDTAPQPQHF. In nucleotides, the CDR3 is TGTGCCAGCAGGCTCCGGGACACGGCACCTCAGCCCCAGCATTTT.

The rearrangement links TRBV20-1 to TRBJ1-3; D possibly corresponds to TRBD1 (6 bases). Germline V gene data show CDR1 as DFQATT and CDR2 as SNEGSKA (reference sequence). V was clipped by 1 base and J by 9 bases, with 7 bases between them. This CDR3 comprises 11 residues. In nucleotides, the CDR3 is TGCAGTGCTAGAGCAGGGGCCACCATATATTTT. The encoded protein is CSARAGATIYF.

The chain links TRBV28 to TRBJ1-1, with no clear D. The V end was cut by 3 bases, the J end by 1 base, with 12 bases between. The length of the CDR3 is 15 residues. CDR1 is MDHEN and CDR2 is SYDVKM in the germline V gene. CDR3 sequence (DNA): TGTGCCAGCAGTTTGTGGGCCTATAAGAACACTGAAGCTTTCTTT. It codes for CASSLWAYKNTEAFF. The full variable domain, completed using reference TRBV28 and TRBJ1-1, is DVKVTQSSRYLVKRTGEKVFLECVQDMDHENMFWYRQDPGLGLRLIYFSYDVKMKEKGDIPEGYSVSREKKERFSLILESASTNQTSMYLCASSLWAYKNTEAFFGQGTRLTVV.

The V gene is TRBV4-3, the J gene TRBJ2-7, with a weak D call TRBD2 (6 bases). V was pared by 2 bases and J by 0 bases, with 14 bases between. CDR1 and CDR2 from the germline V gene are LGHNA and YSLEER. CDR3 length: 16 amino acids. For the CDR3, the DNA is TGCGCCAGCAGCCAAAATCCGGACGGGAGCTCCTACGAGCAGTACTTC. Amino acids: CASSQNPDGSSYEQYF.

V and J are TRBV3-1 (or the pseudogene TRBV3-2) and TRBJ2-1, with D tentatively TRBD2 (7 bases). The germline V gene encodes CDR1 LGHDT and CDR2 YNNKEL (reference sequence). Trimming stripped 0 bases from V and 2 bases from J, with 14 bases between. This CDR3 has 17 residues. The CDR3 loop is CASSQDRWGGAYNEQFF. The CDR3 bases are TGTGCCAGCAGCCAAGATCGGTGGGGGGGCGCCTACAATGAGCAGTTCTTC.

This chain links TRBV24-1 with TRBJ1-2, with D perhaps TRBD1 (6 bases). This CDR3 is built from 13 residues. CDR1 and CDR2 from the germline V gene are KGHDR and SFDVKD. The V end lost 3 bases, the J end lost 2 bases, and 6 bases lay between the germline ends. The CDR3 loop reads CATSDGQNYGYTF. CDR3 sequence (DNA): TGTGCCACCAGTGATGGACAGAACTATGGCTACACCTTC.

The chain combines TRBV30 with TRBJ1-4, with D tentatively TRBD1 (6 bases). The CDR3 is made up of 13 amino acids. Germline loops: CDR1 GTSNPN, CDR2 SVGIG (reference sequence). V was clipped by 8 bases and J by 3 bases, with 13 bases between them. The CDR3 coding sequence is TGTGCCCAAACAGGGTCGGCTAATGAAAAACTGTTTTTT. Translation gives CAQTGSANEKLFF.

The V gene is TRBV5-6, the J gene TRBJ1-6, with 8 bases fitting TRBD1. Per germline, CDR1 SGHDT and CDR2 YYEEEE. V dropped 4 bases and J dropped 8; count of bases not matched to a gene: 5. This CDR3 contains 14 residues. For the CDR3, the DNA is TGTGCCAGCAGCAGCGGACAGGGCTATTCACCCCTCCACTTT. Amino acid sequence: CASSSGQGYSPLHF. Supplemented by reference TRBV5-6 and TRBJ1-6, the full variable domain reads DAGVTQSPTHLIKTRGQQVTLRCSPKSGHDTVSWYQQALGQGPQFIFQYYEEEERQRGNFPDRFSGHQFPNYSSELNVNALLLGDSALYLCASSSGQGYSPLHFGNGTRLTVT.

As DNA, the CDR3 is TGCGCCAGCAGCCAAGAGGCGGGTGGAGACTACGAGCAGTACTTC. As protein: CASSQEAGGDYEQYF. V gene TRBV4-3 combines with J gene TRBJ2-7; the D gene is possibly TRBD2 (5 bases). V was pared by 0 bases and J by 3 bases, with 12 bases between. This CDR3 is 15 amino acids long. Looked up from germline, CDR1 is LGHNA and CDR2 is YSLEER.

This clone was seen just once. CDR3 sequence reads: CASSSRKRDKWTDTQYF. CDR3 coding DNA: TGTGCCAGCAGCTCCCGGAAAAGGGACAAATGGACAGATACGCAGTATTTT. The rearrangement uses TRBV13 and TRBJ2-3; D possibly corresponds to TRBD1 (6 bases). Trimming stripped 4 bases from V and 3 bases from J, with 20 bases between. The CDR3 consists of 17 residues. Per germline, CDR1 PRHDT and CDR2 FYEKMQ (reference sequence).

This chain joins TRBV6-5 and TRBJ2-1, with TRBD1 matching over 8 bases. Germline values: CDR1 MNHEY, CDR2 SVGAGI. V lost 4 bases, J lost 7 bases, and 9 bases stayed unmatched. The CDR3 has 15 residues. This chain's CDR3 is CASSFTGTGKNEQFF. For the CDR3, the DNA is TGTGCCAGCAGTTTTACCGGGACAGGAAAAAATGAGCAGTTCTTC.

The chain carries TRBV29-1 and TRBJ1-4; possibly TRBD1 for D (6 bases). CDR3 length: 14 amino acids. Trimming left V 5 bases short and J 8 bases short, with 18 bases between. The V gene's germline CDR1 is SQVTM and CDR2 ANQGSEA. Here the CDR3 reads CSVRTGLGKEKLFF. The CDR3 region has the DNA TGCAGCGTTCGAACAGGGCTAGGGAAGGAAAAACTGTTTTTT. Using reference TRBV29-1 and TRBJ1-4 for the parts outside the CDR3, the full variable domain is SAVISQKPSRDICQRGTSLTIQCQVDSQVTMMFWYRQQPGQSLTLIATANQGSEATYESGFVIDKFPISRPNLTFSTLTVSNMSPEDSSIYLCSVRTGLGKEKLFFGSGTQLSVL.

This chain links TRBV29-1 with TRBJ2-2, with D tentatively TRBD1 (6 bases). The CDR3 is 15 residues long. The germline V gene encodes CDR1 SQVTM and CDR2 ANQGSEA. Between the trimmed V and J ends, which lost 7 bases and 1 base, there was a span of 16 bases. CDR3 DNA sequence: TGCAGCGCTGTGACGGGACACCTGAACACCGGGGAGCTGTTTTTT. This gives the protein CSAVTGHLNTGELFF.

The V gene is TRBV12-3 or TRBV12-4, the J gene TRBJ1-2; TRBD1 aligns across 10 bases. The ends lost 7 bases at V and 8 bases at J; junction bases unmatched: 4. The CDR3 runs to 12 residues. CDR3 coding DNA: TGTGCCAGCACTAGGACAGGGGGAGGCTACACCTTC. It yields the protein CASTRTGGGYTF.